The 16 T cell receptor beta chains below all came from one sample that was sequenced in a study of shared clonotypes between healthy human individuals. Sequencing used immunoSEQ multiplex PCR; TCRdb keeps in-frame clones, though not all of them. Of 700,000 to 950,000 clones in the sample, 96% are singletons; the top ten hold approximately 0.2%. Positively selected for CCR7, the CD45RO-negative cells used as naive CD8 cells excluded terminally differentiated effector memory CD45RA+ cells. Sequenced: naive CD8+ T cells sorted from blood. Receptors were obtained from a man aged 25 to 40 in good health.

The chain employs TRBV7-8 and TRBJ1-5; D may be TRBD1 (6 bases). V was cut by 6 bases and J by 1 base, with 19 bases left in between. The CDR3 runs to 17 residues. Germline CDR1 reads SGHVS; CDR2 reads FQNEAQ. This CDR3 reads CASSSVEGGWSNQPQHF. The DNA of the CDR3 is TGTGCCAGCAGTTCGGTTGAGGGGGGTTGGAGCAATCAGCCCCAGCATTTT.

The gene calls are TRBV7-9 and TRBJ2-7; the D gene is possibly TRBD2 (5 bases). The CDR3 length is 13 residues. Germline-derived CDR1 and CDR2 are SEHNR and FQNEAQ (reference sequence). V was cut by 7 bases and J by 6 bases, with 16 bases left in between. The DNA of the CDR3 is TGTGCCAGCACCTCGTCAGAAGCGGTCGAGCAGTACTTC. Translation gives CASTSSEAVEQYF. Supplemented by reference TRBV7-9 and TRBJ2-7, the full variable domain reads DTGVSQNPRHKITKRGQNVTFRCDPISEHNRLYWYRQTLGQGPEFLTYFQNEAQLEKSRLLSDRFSAERPKGSFSTLEIQRTEQGDSAMYLCASTSSEAVEQYFGPGTRLTVT.

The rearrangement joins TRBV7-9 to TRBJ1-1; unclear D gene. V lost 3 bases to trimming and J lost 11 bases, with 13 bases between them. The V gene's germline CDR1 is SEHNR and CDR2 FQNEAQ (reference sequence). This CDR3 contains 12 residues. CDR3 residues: CASSFDWSPAFF. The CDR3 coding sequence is TGTGCCAGCAGCTTTGACTGGAGTCCGGCTTTCTTT.

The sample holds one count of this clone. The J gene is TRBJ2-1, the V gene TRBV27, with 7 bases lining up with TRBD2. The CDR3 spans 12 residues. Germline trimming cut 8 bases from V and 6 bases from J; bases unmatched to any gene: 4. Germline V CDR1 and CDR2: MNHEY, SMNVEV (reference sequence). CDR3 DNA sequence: TGTGCCAGCCGGAGCGGGGCCAATGAGCAGTTCTTC. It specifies CASRSGANEQFF.

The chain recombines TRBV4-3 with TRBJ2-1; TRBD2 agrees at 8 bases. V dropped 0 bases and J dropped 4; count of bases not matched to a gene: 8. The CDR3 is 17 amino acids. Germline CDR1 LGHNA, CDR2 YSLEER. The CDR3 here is CASSQDCSGMGYNEQFF. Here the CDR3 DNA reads TGCGCCAGCAGCCAAGATTGTAGCGGGATGGGGTACAATGAGCAGTTCTTC.

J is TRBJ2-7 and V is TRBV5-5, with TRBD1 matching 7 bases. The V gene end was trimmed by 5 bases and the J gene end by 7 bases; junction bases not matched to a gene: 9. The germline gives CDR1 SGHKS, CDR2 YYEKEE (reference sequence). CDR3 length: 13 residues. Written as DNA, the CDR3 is TGTGCCAGCAGTTTTACCGACAGGGTTGAGCAGTACTTC. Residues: CASSFTDRVEQYF.

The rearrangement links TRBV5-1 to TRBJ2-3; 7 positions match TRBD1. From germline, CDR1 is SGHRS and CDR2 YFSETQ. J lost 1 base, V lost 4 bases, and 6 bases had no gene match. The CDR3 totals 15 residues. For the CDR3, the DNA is TGCGCCAGCAGCCAACAGGGGTGGGGCACAGATACGCAGTATTTT. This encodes CASSQQGWGTDTQYF. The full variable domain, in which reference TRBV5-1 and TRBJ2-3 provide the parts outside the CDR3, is KAGVTQTPRYLIKTRGQQVTLSCSPISGHRSVSWYQQTPGQGLQFLFEYFSETQRNKGNFPGRFSGRQFSNSRSEMNVSTLELGDSALYLCASSQQGWGTDTQYFGPGTRLTVL.

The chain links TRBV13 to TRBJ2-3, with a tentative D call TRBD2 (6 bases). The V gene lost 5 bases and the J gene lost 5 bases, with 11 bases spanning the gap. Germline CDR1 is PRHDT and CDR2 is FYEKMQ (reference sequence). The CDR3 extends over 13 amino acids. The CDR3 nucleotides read TGTGCCAGCAGCCGACTAGGGGAAGATACGCAGTATTTT. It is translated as CASSRLGEDTQYF.

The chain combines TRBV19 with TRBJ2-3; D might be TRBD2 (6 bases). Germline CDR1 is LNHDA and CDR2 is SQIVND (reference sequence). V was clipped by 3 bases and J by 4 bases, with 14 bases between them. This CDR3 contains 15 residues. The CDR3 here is CASSMYLASADTQYF. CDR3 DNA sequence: TGTGCCAGTAGTATGTATCTAGCGAGCGCAGATACGCAGTATTTT.

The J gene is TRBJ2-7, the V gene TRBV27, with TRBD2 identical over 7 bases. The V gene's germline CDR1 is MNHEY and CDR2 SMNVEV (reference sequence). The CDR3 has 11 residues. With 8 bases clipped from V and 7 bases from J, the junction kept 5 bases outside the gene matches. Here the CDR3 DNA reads TGTGCCAGCTATCGGGGGGAAGAGCAGTACTTC. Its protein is CASYRGEEQYF.

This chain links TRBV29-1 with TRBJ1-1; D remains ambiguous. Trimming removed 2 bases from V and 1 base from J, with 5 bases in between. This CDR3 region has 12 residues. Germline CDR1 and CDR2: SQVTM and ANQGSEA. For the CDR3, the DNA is TGCAGCGTTGAAACACAGAACACTGAAGCTTTCTTT. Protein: CSVETQNTEAFF.

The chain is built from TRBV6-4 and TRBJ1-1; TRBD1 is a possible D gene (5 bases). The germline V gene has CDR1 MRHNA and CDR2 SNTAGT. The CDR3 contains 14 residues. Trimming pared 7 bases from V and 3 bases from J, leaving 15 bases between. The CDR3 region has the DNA TGTGCCAGCAAGAGTTATAAGGGACACACTGAAGCTTTCTTT. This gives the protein CASKSYKGHTEAFF.

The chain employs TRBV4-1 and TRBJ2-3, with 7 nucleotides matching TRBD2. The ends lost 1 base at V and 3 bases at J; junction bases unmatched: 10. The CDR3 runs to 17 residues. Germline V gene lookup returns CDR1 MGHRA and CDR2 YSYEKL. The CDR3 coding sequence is TGCGCCAGCAGCCAAGGTCTTCCAGCGGGAAGTACAGATACGCAGTATTTT. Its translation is CASSQGLPAGSTDTQYF.

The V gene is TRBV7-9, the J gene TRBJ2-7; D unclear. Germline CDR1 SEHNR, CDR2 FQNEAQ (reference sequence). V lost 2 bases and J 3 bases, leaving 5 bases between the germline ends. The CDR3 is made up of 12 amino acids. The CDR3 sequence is CASSLMDYEQYF. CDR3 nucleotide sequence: TGTGCCAGCAGCTTAATGGACTACGAGCAGTACTTC.

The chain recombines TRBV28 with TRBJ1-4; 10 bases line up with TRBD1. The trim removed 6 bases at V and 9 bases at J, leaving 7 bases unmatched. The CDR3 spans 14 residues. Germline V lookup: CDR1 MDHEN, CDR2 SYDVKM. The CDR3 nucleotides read TGTGCCAGCAGCAAGGACAGGGGGTTTAAAAAACTGTTTTTT. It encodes CASSKDRGFKKLFF.

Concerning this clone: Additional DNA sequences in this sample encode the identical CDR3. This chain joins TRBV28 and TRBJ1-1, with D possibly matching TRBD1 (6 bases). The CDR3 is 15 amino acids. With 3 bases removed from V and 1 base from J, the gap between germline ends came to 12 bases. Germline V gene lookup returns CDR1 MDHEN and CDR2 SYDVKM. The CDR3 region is CASSLLTGRNTEAFF. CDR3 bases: TGTGCCAGCAGTTTGTTGACAGGCAGGAACACTGAAGCTTTCTTT.